The 30 T cell receptor beta chains given below trace back to one sample, sequenced in a study of blood T cell repertoires in COVID-19. Some clones are missing from TCRdb's copy, which holds only in-frame ones; the method was immunoSEQ multiplex PCR. The sample yields more than 200,000 clones, more than 80% seen once. The sample taken for sequencing was peripheral blood. These receptor sequences come from a woman of 80 years or more with acute or convalescent COVID-19.

This sequence joins TRBV11-3 and TRBJ2-4, with 9 positions matching TRBD2. From germline, CDR1 is SGHNT and CDR2 YENEEA. With V trimmed by 3 bases and J by 5 bases, 2 bases remained unmatched. The CDR3 spans 14 residues. CDR3 DNA sequence: TGTGCCAGCAGCTTGGGCGGGGGGGAAAACATTCAGTACTTC. Translated, it gives CASSLGGGENIQYF.

J is TRBJ2-7 and V is TRBV5-1; D is unclear. Germline V gene sequence: CDR1 SGHRS, CDR2 YFSETQ. Trimming stripped 1 base from V and 3 bases from J, with 8 bases between. The CDR3 is 13 amino acids. The CDR3 here is CASSLSTDYEQYF. The CDR3 bases are TGCGCCAGCAGCTTGTCTACAGACTACGAGCAGTACTTC.

This chain connects TRBV5-1 to TRBJ1-1; 8 bases match TRBD1. CDR1 and CDR2 (germline): SGHRS, YFSETQ. CDR3 length: 17 residues. J gave up 3 bases and V 4 bases, and 14 bases lay outside the gene matches. CDR3 sequence: CASSTLSTGAGDTEAFF. The DNA for the CDR3 is TGCGCCAGCAGCACCCTCTCGACAGGGGCGGGGGACACTGAAGCTTTCTTT.

This clone came up a few times. The chain is built from TRBV11-2 and TRBJ1-2; TRBD1 is a possible D gene (5 bases). The V gene's germline CDR1 is SGHAT and CDR2 FQNNGV. The CDR3 runs to 13 residues. Trimming pared 3 bases from V and 13 bases from J, leaving 18 bases between. In nucleotides, the CDR3 is TGTGCCAGCAGCTTGTCCCAGGGTTCCCCTTCCACCTTC. Its translation: CASSLSQGSPSTF.

The chain joins TRBV18 to TRBJ1-4; the D gene is possibly TRBD1 (5 bases). The ends were cut back, 5 bases at V and 3 bases at J, with 16 bases in the middle. This CDR3 comprises 16 residues. Germline loops: CDR1 KGHSH, CDR2 LQKENI. CDR3 sequence reads: CASSFLGSGANEKLFF. Written as DNA, the CDR3 is TGTGCCAGCTCATTCCTCGGGTCGGGGGCTAATGAAAAACTGTTTTTT.

This clone was seen a single time. The J gene is TRBJ2-7, the V gene TRBV10-3; 8 bases align to TRBD1. Trimming at V came to 4 bases and at J to 1 base, leaving 9 bases not matched to a gene. CDR1 and CDR2 (germline): ENHRY, SYGVKD. This CDR3 region has 16 residues. The CDR3 protein is CAISVSDRTGSYEQYF. The CDR3, as DNA: TGTGCCATCAGTGTTTCTGACCGGACAGGGTCCTACGAGCAGTACTTC.

The J gene is TRBJ2-1, the V gene TRBV5-1; maybe TRBD2 (5 bases). Between the trimmed V and J ends, which lost 2 bases and 7 bases, there was a span of 10 bases. The CDR3 sequence is 13 residues long. CDR1 is SGHRS and CDR2 is YFSETQ in the germline V gene. This chain's CDR3 is CASSLGSGNEQFF. In DNA, the CDR3 is TGCGCCAGCAGCTTAGGGTCGGGGAATGAGCAGTTCTTC.

The V gene is TRBV3-1 (or the pseudogene TRBV3-2), the J gene TRBJ2-5; 7 nucleotides align to TRBD1. The CDR3 covers 14 residues. The ends lost 0 bases at V and 5 bases at J; junction bases unmatched: 3. CDR1 and CDR2 (germline): LGHDT, YNNKEL (reference sequence). CDR3 sequence: CASSQDLQGETQYF. CDR3 DNA: TGTGCCAGCAGCCAAGACCTACAGGGGGAGACCCAGTACTTC.

The chain recombines TRBV3-1 (or the pseudogene TRBV3-2) with TRBJ2-1; D is possibly TRBD1 (5 bases). Germline V gene lookup returns CDR1 LGHDT and CDR2 YNNKEL (reference sequence). The V gene lost 0 bases and the J gene lost 16 bases, with 16 bases spanning the gap. CDR3 length: 13 residues. The CDR3 DNA sequence: TGTGCCAGCAGCCAAGAATGGAGCAGGGTTCAATTCTTC. This sequence encodes CASSQEWSRVQFF.

The chain combines TRBV6-5 with TRBJ1-5; TRBD1 might be the D (6 bases). Looked up from germline, CDR1 is MNHEY and CDR2 is SVGAGI. V lost 5 bases and J lost 4, with 15 bases in between. The CDR3 loop spans 15 amino acids. CDR3 region: CASSLIWQGNQPQHF. The CDR3 region has the DNA TGTGCCAGCAGTCTAATTTGGCAGGGGAATCAGCCCCAGCATTTT.

J is TRBJ1-2 and V is TRBV5-4; D is unresolved. The CDR3 consists of 12 residues. Germline V gene lookup returns CDR1 SGHNT and CDR2 YYREEE (reference sequence). The germline V and J ends were trimmed by 4 bases and 4 bases, with 8 bases remaining between them. CDR3 loop: CASSLVRYGYTF. CDR3 bases: TGTGCCAGCAGCCTGGTGCGCTATGGCTACACCTTC. Filled out from reference TRBV5-4 and TRBJ1-2, the complete variable domain reads ETGVTQSPTHLIKTRGQQVTLRCSSQSGHNTVSWYQQALGQGPQFIFQYYREEENGRGNFPPRFSGLQFPNYSSELNVNALELDDSALYLCASSLVRYGYTFGSGTRLTVV.

V usage is TRBV30 and J usage is TRBJ2-1; the D gene is possibly TRBD2 (5 bases). The CDR3 totals 14 residues. Germline CDR1 and CDR2: GTSNPN and SVGIG (reference sequence). With 7 bases removed from V and 0 bases from J, the gap between germline ends came to 13 bases. CDR3 sequence (DNA): TGTGCCTTGCCCAGCGGAAGCTCCTACAATGAGCAGTTCTTC. It specifies CALPSGSSYNEQFF.

The chain carries TRBV3-1 (or the pseudogene TRBV3-2) and TRBJ2-7; D is ambiguous. This CDR3 comprises 14 residues. Between the trimmed V and J ends, which lost 1 base and 1 base, there was a span of 8 bases. CDR1 and CDR2 from the germline V gene are LGHDT and YNNKEL (reference sequence). CDR3 bases: TGTGCCAGCAGCCAAGCACCAGTATCCTACGAGCAGTACTTC. Its protein is CASSQAPVSYEQYF.

This rearrangement joins TRBV25-1 to TRBJ1-2; 10 bases agree with TRBD1. Germline V gene data show CDR1 as MGHDK and CDR2 as SYGVNS. This CDR3 comprises 15 residues. V shed 3 bases, J shed 4 bases, and the junction held 5 bases outside the gene matches. DNA of the CDR3: TGTGCCAGCAGTGAGCCCGGGACAGGGGCCTATGGCTACACCTTC. This translates into CASSEPGTGAYGYTF.

V usage is TRBV5-1 and J usage is TRBJ2-5, with 7 bases that match TRBD1. CDR1 is SGHRS and CDR2 is YFSETQ in the germline V gene. This CDR3 comprises 15 residues. V shed 0 bases, J shed 0 bases, and the junction held 2 bases outside the gene matches. This CDR3 reads CASSLDRGDQETQYF. The CDR3 DNA reads TGCGCCAGCAGCTTGGACAGGGGTGACCAAGAGACCCAGTACTTC. The complete variable domain, with remaining parts taken from reference TRBV5-1 and TRBJ2-5, reads KAGVTQTPRYLIKTRGQQVTLSCSPISGHRSVSWYQQTPGQGLQFLFEYFSETQRNKGNFPGRFSGRQFSNSRSEMNVSTLELGDSALYLCASSLDRGDQETQYFGPGTRLLVL.

The genes are TRBV18 and TRBJ2-3; D is ambiguous. Trimming took 0 bases from V and 2 from J, leaving 15 bases between them. Per germline, CDR1 KGHSH and CDR2 LQKENI. The CDR3 length is 17 residues. The CDR3 sequence is CASSPPGLAPITDTQYF. The CDR3 DNA reads as TGTGCCAGCTCACCACCCGGGTTAGCTCCTATCACAGATACGCAGTATTTT. The whole variable domain, remainder taken from reference TRBV18 and TRBJ2-3, is NAGVMQNPRHLVRRRGQEARLRCSPMKGHSHVYWYRQLPEEGLKFMVYLQKENIIDESGMPKERFSAEFPKEGPSILRIQQVVRGDSAAYFCASSPPGLAPITDTQYFGPGTRLTVL.

This clone was picked up one time. The junction and the germline gene differ at one end; a read error may be behind it. The J gene is TRBJ2-1, the V gene TRBV7-7; 8 bases are shared with TRBD1. CDR3 length: 17 amino acids. The germline V gene encodes CDR1 SSHAT and CDR2 FNYEAQ (reference sequence). CDR3 sequence reads: CASSLALDRVPYNEQFF. The CDR3, as DNA: TGTGCTAGCAGCTTAGCCTTGGACAGGGTCCCCTACAATGAGCAGTTCTTC.

The V and J genes are TRBV6-2 or TRBV6-3 and TRBJ2-3, with 9 bases fitting TRBD2. CDR1 and CDR2 (germline): MNHEY, SVGEGT. V shed 4 bases and J 6 bases; nucleotides not matched to a gene: 11. The CDR3 runs to 16 residues. This CDR3 is CASSLPGLAGSDTQYF. The CDR3, as DNA: TGTGCCAGCAGTTTACCGGGACTAGCCGGTTCTGATACGCAGTATTTT.

The chain employs TRBV21-1 and TRBJ1-1; TRBD1 reflects the table's D call only, with no check against the DNA. TRBV21-1 is annotated as a pseudogene. This CDR3 spans 16 amino acids. The CDR3 coding sequence is TGTGCCAGCAGCAAAGTCCAGGACAGAGGCAGGACTGAAGCTTTCTTT. Encoded protein: CASSKVQDRGRTEAFF.

The rearrangement joins TRBV10-3 to TRBJ1-1; possibly TRBD1 for D (6 bases). The CDR3 totals 14 residues. The germline V gene has CDR1 ENHRY and CDR2 SYGVKD. V was clipped by 3 bases and J by 2 bases, with 10 bases between them. The CDR3 DNA reads as TGTGCCATCAGTGAACAGACAGGTAACACTGAAGCTTTCTTT. Its protein product is CAISEQTGNTEAFF.

The V call is TRBV27, the J call TRBJ1-5; the match to TRBD1 covers 8 bases. CDR3 length: 17 amino acids. The V and J ends lost 5 bases and 7 bases, in that order; junction bases with no gene match: 16. The germline CDR1 and CDR2 sequences are MNHEY and SMNVEV (reference sequence). CDR3 region: CASSPLFETGVRQPQHF. CDR3 DNA: TGTGCCAGCAGTCCCCTTTTCGAGACAGGGGTCAGGCAGCCCCAGCATTTT.

The rearrangement links TRBV28 to TRBJ1-1, with D perhaps TRBD1 (6 bases). Trimming took off 11 bases at V and 4 bases at J, with 17 bases between the two ends. The CDR3 totals 13 residues. The germline V gene has CDR1 MDHEN and CDR2 SYDVKM. CDR3 sequence: CAVYQGLTTEAFF. The CDR3 DNA sequence: TGTGCCGTGTACCAGGGGCTAACCACTGAAGCTTTCTTT. Looking up the rest from reference TRBV28 and TRBJ1-1 gives the full variable domain: DVKVTQSSRYLVKRTGEKVFLECVQDMDHENMFWYRQDPGLGLRLIYFSYDVKMKEKGDIPEGYSVSREKKERFSLILESASTNQTSMYLCAVYQGLTTEAFFGQGTRLTVV.

The chain joins TRBV6-5 to TRBJ2-1; perhaps TRBD2 as D (5 bases). This CDR3 is built from 14 residues. Trimming pared 10 bases from V and 5 bases from J, leaving 18 bases between. CDR1 and CDR2 (germline): MNHEY, SVGAGI. DNA of the CDR3: TGTGCCACCAAAAGGACGGAGGATAACAATGAGCAGTTCTTC. Its protein is CATKRTEDNNEQFF.

V gene TRBV27 combines with J gene TRBJ2-7; 10 nucleotides agree with TRBD2. Germline trimming cut 3 bases from V and 3 bases from J; bases unmatched to any gene: 2. This CDR3 contains 14 residues. The V gene's germline CDR1 is MNHEY and CDR2 SMNVEV (reference sequence). DNA of the CDR3: TGTGCCAGCAGTTTCGGACTAGCGGACTACGAGCAGTACTTC. It specifies CASSFGLADYEQYF.

The rearrangement joins TRBV10-1 to TRBJ2-5, with 9 positions matching TRBD1. The CDR3 length is 14 residues. Germline CDR1 reads WNHNN; CDR2 reads SYGVQD (reference sequence). V lost 5 bases and J lost 5; bases outside the gene matches: 6. The CDR3 nucleotides read TGCGCCAGCAGTCCGGGACAGGGTCCCGAGACCCAGTACTTC. Its translation: CASSPGQGPETQYF.

The V and J genes are TRBV3-1 (or the pseudogene TRBV3-2) and TRBJ1-1; 9 bases agree with TRBD1. V shed 6 bases and J 7 bases; nucleotides not matched to a gene: 9. The CDR3 loop spans 14 amino acids. Germline CDR1 LGHDT, CDR2 YNNKEL (reference sequence). CDR3 sequence: CASRSQGAGNEAFF. CDR3 DNA sequence: TGTGCCAGCAGATCACAGGGGGCAGGAAATGAAGCTTTCTTT.

V is TRBV10-3 and J is TRBJ2-1; the D gene is possibly TRBD2 (7 bases). Germline loops: CDR1 ENHRY, CDR2 SYGVKD. Trimming took off 6 bases at V and 5 bases at J, with 14 bases between the two ends. CDR3 length: 14 residues. The CDR3 DNA reads TGTGCCATCAGGCCAGGGGACTATAACAATGAGCAGTTCTTC. Translation: CAIRPGDYNNEQFF.

J is TRBJ1-5 and V is TRBV3-1 (or the pseudogene TRBV3-2); TRBD1 is a possible D gene (6 bases). The CDR3 runs to 16 residues. Germline CDR1 reads LGHDT; CDR2 reads YNNKEL (reference sequence). Trimming stripped 0 bases from V and 4 bases from J, with 13 bases between. Here the CDR3 DNA reads TGTGCCAGCAGCCAAGATTGGGGGGGCTCAAATCAGCCCCAGCATTTT. Its protein product is CASSQDWGGSNQPQHF.

CDR3 loop: CASSLGGRDNEKLFF. The DNA of the CDR3 is TGTGCCAGCAGCCTAGGGGGCCGCGATAATGAAAAACTGTTTTTT. This chain connects TRBV5-4 to TRBJ1-4, with TRBD1 matching over 7 bases. V lost 4 bases and J lost 4; bases outside the gene matches: 7. Germline CDR1 and CDR2: SGHNT and YYREEE (reference sequence). The CDR3 extends over 15 amino acids.

The rearrangement joins TRBV2 to TRBJ2-2, with 12 bases identical to TRBD2. The CDR3 loop spans 16 amino acids. The ends lost 5 bases at V and 3 bases at J; junction bases unmatched: 4. Germline V gives CDR1 SNHLY, CDR2 FYNNEI. CDR3 bases: TGTGCCAGCAGTAAGACTAGCGGGGGTTACACCGGGGAGCTGTTTTTT. This encodes CASSKTSGGYTGELFF.